A selection of T cell receptor beta chains follows, all from one sample in a study of blood T cell repertoires in COVID-19. The method was immunoSEQ multiplex PCR; TCRdb's version includes in-frame clones alone and lacks a portion of them. The data contain 190,000 or so clones, around nine tenths of them singletons. Sequencing was carried out using peripheral blood. The receptors originated from a man aged 55-75 years who had recovered from COVID-19. The CDR3 runs from the conserved cysteine through the conserved F or W. D genes are given only for firm matches. Only part of the rows carry a size: once, few, many, or a class if the clone is expanded.

j_gene: TRBJ1-1; v_gene: TRBV7-9; d_gene: .; abundance: few; CDR3aa: CASSHGVNTEAFF; CDR3nt: TGTGCCAGCAGCCACGGGGTGAACACTGAAGCTTTCTTT
j_gene: TRBJ1-2; v_gene: TRBV7-2; d_gene: .; abundance: few; CDR3aa: CASSSTPTGLRNYGYTF; CDR3nt: TGTGCCAGCAGCTCCACCCCGACCGGGTTGAGAAACTATGGCTACACCTTC
j_gene: TRBJ2-3; v_gene: TRBV24-1; d_gene: .; abundance: .; CDR3aa: CATKMAGPSDTQYF; CDR3nt: TGTGCCACCAAAATGGCAGGGCCCTCGGATACGCAGTATTTT
j_gene: TRBJ1-1; v_gene: TRBV7-3; d_gene: .; abundance: .; CDR3aa: CASSKGQSNTEAFF; CDR3nt: TGTGCCAGCAGTAAAGGACAGTCGAACACTGAAGCTTTCTTT
j_gene: TRBJ1-4; v_gene: TRBV7-9; d_gene: .; abundance: .; CDR3aa: CASSPGTNNEKLFF; CDR3nt: TGTGCCAGCAGCCCCGGGACAAACAATGAAAAACTGTTTTTT
j_gene: TRBJ1-5; v_gene: TRBV7-2; d_gene: TRBD1; abundance: .; CDR3aa: CASSLVGQGAVGNQPQHF; CDR3nt: TGTGCCAGCAGCTTAGTGGGACAGGGGGCGGTCGGCAATCAGCCCCAGCATTTT
j_gene: TRBJ1-6; v_gene: TRBV5-6; d_gene: TRBD1; abundance: .; CDR3aa: CASSRPGQGALWLGSPLHF; CDR3nt: TGTGCCAGCAGTCGTCCGGGACAGGGGGCTCTATGGTTGGGATCACCCCTCCACTTT
j_gene: TRBJ2-3; v_gene: TRBV19; d_gene: TRBD2; abundance: .; CDR3aa: CASTLFAGVSTDTQYF; CDR3nt: TGTGCCAGTACCCTGTTTGCGGGGGTGAGCACAGATACGCAGTATTTT
j_gene: TRBJ1-1; v_gene: TRBV19; d_gene: .; abundance: .; CDR3aa: CASSMRAGNTEAFF; CDR3nt: TGTGCCAGTAGTATGAGAGCAGGGAACACTGAAGCTTTCTTT
j_gene: TRBJ1-2; v_gene: TRBV19; d_gene: .; abundance: once; CDR3aa: CASSKLTNYGYTF; CDR3nt: TGTGCCAGTAGTAAACTTACTAACTATGGCTACACCTTC
j_gene: TRBJ2-3; v_gene: TRBV4-3; d_gene: .; abundance: .; CDR3aa: CASSRSTRAGTQYF; CDR3nt: TGCGCCAGCAGCCGTTCGACTAGGGCTGGTACGCAGTATTTT
j_gene: TRBJ2-7; v_gene: TRBV11-2; d_gene: .; abundance: .; CDR3aa: CASSSTGTLGREQYF; CDR3nt: TGTGCCAGCAGCTCAACCGGGACACTCGGCCGAGAGCAGTACTTC
j_gene: TRBJ1-1; v_gene: TRBV7-3; d_gene: .; abundance: .; CDR3aa: CASNDRAFF; CDR3nt: TGTGCCAGCAATGATAGAGCTTTCTTT
j_gene: TRBJ1-2; v_gene: TRBV6-5; d_gene: .; abundance: .; CDR3aa: CASSYSGTSLNYGYTF; CDR3nt: TGTGCCAGCAGTTACTCGGGGACTTCTCTTAACTATGGCTACACCTTC
j_gene: TRBJ2-5; v_gene: TRBV3-1/TRBV3-2; d_gene: .; abundance: .; CDR3aa: CASSQDLTIRGATQYF; CDR3nt: TGTGCCAGCAGCCAGGACCTCACCATCAGGGGTGCGACCCAGTACTTC
j_gene: TRBJ2-7; v_gene: TRBV9; d_gene: .; abundance: .; CDR3aa: CASSSGTLEQYF; CDR3nt: TGTGCCAGCAGTTCCGGGACTCTCGAGCAGTACTTC
j_gene: TRBJ2-7; v_gene: TRBV4-1; d_gene: .; abundance: .; CDR3aa: CASSQDAGEQYF; CDR3nt: TGCGCCAGCAGCCAAGATGCGGGCGAGCAGTACTTC
j_gene: TRBJ2-7; v_gene: TRBV15; d_gene: TRBD2; abundance: .; CDR3aa: CATSRDQRTSGEQYF; CDR3nt: TGTGCCACCAGCAGAGATCAAAGGACTAGCGGCGAGCAGTACTTC
j_gene: TRBJ1-4; v_gene: TRBV28; d_gene: .; abundance: .; CDR3aa: CASSLPHSGAEKLFF; CDR3nt: TGTGCCAGCAGTTTACCACACAGCGGAGCTGAAAAACTGTTTTTT
j_gene: TRBJ2-5; v_gene: TRBV5-6; d_gene: .; abundance: few; CDR3aa: CASSLNALRETQYF; CDR3nt: TGTGCCAGCAGCTTGAACGCCCTTCGGGAGACCCAGTACTTC
j_gene: TRBJ2-7; v_gene: TRBV5-1; d_gene: .; abundance: .; CDR3aa: CASSLTASAYEQYF; CDR3nt: TGCGCCAGCAGCTTGACAGCCTCGGCCTACGAGCAGTACTTC
j_gene: TRBJ2-1; v_gene: TRBV7-3; d_gene: TRBD2; abundance: .; CDR3aa: CASSLGGTSMNEQFF; CDR3nt: TGTGCCAGCAGCTTAGGTGGGACTAGCATGAATGAGCAGTTCTTC
j_gene: TRBJ1-2; v_gene: TRBV7-2; d_gene: .; abundance: .; CDR3aa: CASSTQYGYTF; CDR3nt: TGTGCCAGCAGTACACAATATGGCTACACCTTC
j_gene: TRBJ1-2; v_gene: TRBV6-4; d_gene: .; abundance: once; CDR3aa: CASTPGPGVNYGYTF; CDR3nt: TGTGCCAGCACCCCAGGCCCAGGGGTGAACTATGGCTACACCTTC
j_gene: TRBJ2-4; v_gene: TRBV7-9; d_gene: .; abundance: .; CDR3aa: CASSPEIAKNIQYF; CDR3nt: TGTGCCAGCAGCCCTGAGATAGCCAAAAACATTCAGTACTTC
j_gene: TRBJ1-6; v_gene: TRBV9; d_gene: .; abundance: .; CDR3aa: CASVQGSNSPLHF; CDR3nt: TGTGCCAGCGTGCAGGGGAGTAATTCACCCCTCCACTTT
j_gene: TRBJ2-3; v_gene: TRBV15; d_gene: .; abundance: .; CDR3aa: CATSYTLGSGTDTQYF; CDR3nt: TGTGCCACCAGCTATACCCTGGGTAGCGGCACAGATACGCAGTATTTT
j_gene: TRBJ2-2; v_gene: TRBV19; d_gene: TRBD1; abundance: .; CDR3aa: CASSGTGAGELFF; CDR3nt: TGTGCCAGTTCAGGGACAGGGGCCGGGGAGCTGTTTTTT
j_gene: TRBJ2-5; v_gene: TRBV24-1; d_gene: .; abundance: .; CDR3aa: CATSDPQGLETQYF; CDR3nt: TGTGCCACCAGTGACCCGCAGGGGCTGGAGACCCAGTACTTC
j_gene: TRBJ1-2; v_gene: TRBV9; d_gene: TRBD1; abundance: .; CDR3aa: CASSVGLGQAFGYTF; CDR3nt: TGTGCCAGCAGCGTAGGTTTGGGACAGGCCTTTGGCTACACCTTC
j_gene: TRBJ2-1; v_gene: TRBV24-1; d_gene: TRBD2; abundance: .; CDR3aa: CATSGQDGGYNEQFF; CDR3nt: TGTGCCACCAGTGGCCAGGACGGGGGGTACAATGAGCAGTTCTTC
j_gene: TRBJ2-5; v_gene: TRBV18; d_gene: .; abundance: .; CDR3aa: CASSREQGGVETQYF; CDR3nt: TGTGCCAGCTCGCGAGAACAGGGAGGGGTAGAGACCCAGTACTTC
j_gene: TRBJ1-1; v_gene: TRBV5-1; d_gene: .; abundance: .; CDR3aa: CASSLPQANTEAFF; CDR3nt: TGCGCCAGCAGCTTACCACAGGCAAACACTGAAGCTTTCTTT
j_gene: TRBJ1-5; v_gene: TRBV21-1; d_gene: .; abundance: .; CDR3aa: CASRSGEASNQPQHF; CDR3nt: TGTGCCAGCAGATCTGGGGAGGCGAGCAATCAGCCCCAGCATTTT
j_gene: TRBJ1-1; v_gene: TRBV10-3; d_gene: TRBD1; abundance: .; CDR3aa: CAARDRDRPEAFF; CDR3nt: TGTGCCGCCCGGGACAGGGACCGTCCTGAAGCTTTCTTT
j_gene: TRBJ1-2; v_gene: TRBV7-3; d_gene: TRBD1; abundance: .; CDR3aa: CASSSQGNYGYTF; CDR3nt: TGTGCCAGCAGTTCACAGGGGAACTATGGCTACACCTTC
j_gene: TRBJ1-2; v_gene: TRBV14; d_gene: .; abundance: .; CDR3aa: CASSQEGRVGYTF; CDR3nt: TGTGCCAGCAGCCAAGAAGGCAGGGTTGGCTACACCTTC
j_gene: TRBJ2-1; v_gene: TRBV7-2; d_gene: TRBD2; abundance: .; CDR3aa: CASSLASGGYNEQFF; CDR3nt: TGTGCCAGCAGCTTAGCTAGCGGGGGATACAATGAGCAGTTCTTC
j_gene: TRBJ2-1; v_gene: TRBV5-1; d_gene: .; abundance: once; CDR3aa: CASSLVGRATSHNEQFF; CDR3nt: TGCGCCAGCAGCTTGGTCGGGCGGGCTACGTCCCACAATGAGCAGTTCTTC
j_gene: TRBJ1-2; v_gene: TRBV2; d_gene: .; abundance: few; CDR3aa: CASSRQPNYGYTF; CDR3nt: TGTGCCAGCAGTAGACAGCCTAACTATGGCTACACCTTC